This record covers a single T cell receptor (beta chain). Its antigen is currently unknown. These data originate in a study of T-cell reconstitution after alpha-beta-depleted transplantation in children. Overall study findings and caveats: Alpha-beta T cells about two months after transplant reportedly derived from several hundred expanded graft clones. It was surviving recipient T cells and thymic progenitors that gave some patients high TCRbeta diversity at day 60. The main origin of T-cell counts and diversity one year after transplant was newly produced T cells.

Unique molecular identifiers were incorporated into the prepared TCRbeta library. TCRdb reprocessed the PCR reads with MiXCR, giving one entry per CDR3 protein. The sample consists of roughly 220,000 distinct CDR3 sequences, roughly 9.1% of them appearing once. The input for sequencing was PBMCs, mostly from graft donor cells, taken 360 days after TCRalphabeta/CD19-depleted stem cell transplant. This receptor was identified in a male patient between 2 and 15 years old who had a stem cell transplant for acute myeloid leukemia, so the T cells may come from the graft donor.

This CDR3 reads CASSWSRSNQPQHF. DNA for the CDR3: TGTGCCAGCAGTTGGTCCCGTAGCAATCAGCCCCAGCATTTT. The V and J genes are TRBV12-3 or TRBV12-4 and TRBJ1-5, with D unclear. Deletions cut 4 bases from V and 0 bases from J, with 7 bases between. CDR3 size: 14 residues.